This T cell receptor (beta chain) was found in a study of radiotherapy plus CTLA-4 blockade in lung cancer. Turning to the study itself: Objective responses were observed in 15% to 20% of patients, and disease control was achieved by about 30%. Study results and caveats: The study found tumor-derived TCR clones expanded in blood after radiotherapy plus ipilimumab.

The assay was immunoSEQ multiplex PCR, and TCRdb's table has in-frame clones only and misses some. The data show 70,000 to 85,000 clones, roughly 80% seen once. With respect to this clone: Its target is unknown.

Unmatched junction bases numbered 3, after V lost 2 bases and J lost 2 bases. The germline CDR1 and CDR2 sequences are SGHRS and YFSETQ. This CDR3 region has 15 residues. The chain carries TRBV5-1 and TRBJ2-2, with 7 bases that match TRBD1. The clonotype originates from a human donor with non-small cell lung cancer whose response to radiotherapy plus ipilimumab could not be evaluated. Sequencing used peripheral blood, obtained from a patient treated with radiotherapy plus ipilimumab. CDR3 residues: CASSFGTENTGELFF. The CDR3 DNA is TGCGCCAGCAGCTTCGGGACAGAAAACACCGGGGAGCTGTTTTTT.